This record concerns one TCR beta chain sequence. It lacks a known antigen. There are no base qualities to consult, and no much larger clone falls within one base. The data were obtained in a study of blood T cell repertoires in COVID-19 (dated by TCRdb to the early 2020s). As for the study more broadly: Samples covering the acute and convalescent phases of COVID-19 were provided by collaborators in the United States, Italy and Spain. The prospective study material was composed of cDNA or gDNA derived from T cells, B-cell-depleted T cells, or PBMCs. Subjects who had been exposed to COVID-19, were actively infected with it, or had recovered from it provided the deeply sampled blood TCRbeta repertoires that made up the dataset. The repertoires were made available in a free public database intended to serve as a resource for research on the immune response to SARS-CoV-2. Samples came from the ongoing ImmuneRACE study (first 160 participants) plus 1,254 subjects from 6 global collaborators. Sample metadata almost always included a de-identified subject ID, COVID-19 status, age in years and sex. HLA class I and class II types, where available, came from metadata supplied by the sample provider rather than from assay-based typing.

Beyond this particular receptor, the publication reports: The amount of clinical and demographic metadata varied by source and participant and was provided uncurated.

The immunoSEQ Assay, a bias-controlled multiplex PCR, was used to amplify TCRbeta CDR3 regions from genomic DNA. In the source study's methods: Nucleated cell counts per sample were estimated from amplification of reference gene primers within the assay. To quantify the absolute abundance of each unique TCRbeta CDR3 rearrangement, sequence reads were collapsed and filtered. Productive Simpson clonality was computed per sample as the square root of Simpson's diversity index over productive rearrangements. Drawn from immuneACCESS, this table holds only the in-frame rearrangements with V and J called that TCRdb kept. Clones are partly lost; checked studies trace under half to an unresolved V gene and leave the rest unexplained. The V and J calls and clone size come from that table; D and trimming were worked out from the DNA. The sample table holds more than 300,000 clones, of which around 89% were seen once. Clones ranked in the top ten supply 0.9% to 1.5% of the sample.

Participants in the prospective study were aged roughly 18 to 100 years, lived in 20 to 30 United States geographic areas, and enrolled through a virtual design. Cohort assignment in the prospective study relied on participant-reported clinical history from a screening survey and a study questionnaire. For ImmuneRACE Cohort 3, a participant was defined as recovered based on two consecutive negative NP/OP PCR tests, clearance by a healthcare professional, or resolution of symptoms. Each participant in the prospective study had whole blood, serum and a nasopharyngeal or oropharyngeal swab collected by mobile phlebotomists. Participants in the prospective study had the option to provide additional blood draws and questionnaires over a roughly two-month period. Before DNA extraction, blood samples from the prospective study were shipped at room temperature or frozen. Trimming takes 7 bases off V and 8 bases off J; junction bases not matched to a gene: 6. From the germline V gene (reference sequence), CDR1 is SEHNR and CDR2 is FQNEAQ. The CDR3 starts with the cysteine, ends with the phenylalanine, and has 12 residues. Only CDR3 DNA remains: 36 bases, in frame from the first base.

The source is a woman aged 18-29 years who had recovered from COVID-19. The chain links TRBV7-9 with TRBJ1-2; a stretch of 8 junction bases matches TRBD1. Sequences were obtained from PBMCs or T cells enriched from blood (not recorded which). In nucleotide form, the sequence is TGTGCCAGCACTCAGACAGGGGAAGGCTACACCTTC. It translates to CASTQTGEGYTF.